This TCR beta chain was sequenced for a study of control samples from healthy donors and cancer patients. This clone was recorded only once. Libraries were prepared by immunoSEQ multiplex PCR; TCRdb keeps only in-frame clonotypes and omits some of them. The data show around 82,000 clones, approximately 87% seen once. Trimming stripped 5 bases from V and 6 bases from J, with 8 bases between. Germline V gene data show CDR1 as SGHTA and CDR2 as FQGNSA. This CDR3 has 12 residues. Material for sequencing was blood. The sequence came from a man between 50 and 59 years old in good health. The gene calls are TRBV7-2 and TRBJ2-1; D ambiguous. CDR3 protein: CASSINGNEQFF. Here the CDR3 DNA reads TGTGCCAGCAGCATAAACGGCAATGAGCAGTTCTTC.